This T cell receptor (beta chain) was sequenced in a study of chemoradiotherapy in HPV16-positive cancers. About the research overall: A couple of HPV16-positive patients' cells yielded candidate HPV-specific clones and common motifs. Study-level results: During treatment, candidate HPV-specific clones and E7-related motifs expanded in tumor.

The repertoire was sequenced with immunoSEQ multiplex PCR; TCRdb's copy has only in-frame clones and lacks some. The top ten clones hold about 6% of a sample with tens of thousands of clones, over 65% of them seen once. Comment on this clone: Its target is not known.

The CDR3 totals 13 residues. Germline-derived CDR1 and CDR2 are SGHAT and FQNNGV. Trimming stripped 5 bases from V and 3 bases from J, with 8 bases between. The V gene is TRBV11-2, the J gene TRBJ2-1; D ambiguous. The material sequenced was blood, taken from a patient who underwent chemoradiotherapy. This sequence was found in a human donor with HPV-associated anogenital cancer. The CDR3 sequence is CASSTQHYNEQFF. The CDR3 DNA sequence: TGTGCCAGCAGCACCCAACACTACAATGAGCAGTTCTTC.